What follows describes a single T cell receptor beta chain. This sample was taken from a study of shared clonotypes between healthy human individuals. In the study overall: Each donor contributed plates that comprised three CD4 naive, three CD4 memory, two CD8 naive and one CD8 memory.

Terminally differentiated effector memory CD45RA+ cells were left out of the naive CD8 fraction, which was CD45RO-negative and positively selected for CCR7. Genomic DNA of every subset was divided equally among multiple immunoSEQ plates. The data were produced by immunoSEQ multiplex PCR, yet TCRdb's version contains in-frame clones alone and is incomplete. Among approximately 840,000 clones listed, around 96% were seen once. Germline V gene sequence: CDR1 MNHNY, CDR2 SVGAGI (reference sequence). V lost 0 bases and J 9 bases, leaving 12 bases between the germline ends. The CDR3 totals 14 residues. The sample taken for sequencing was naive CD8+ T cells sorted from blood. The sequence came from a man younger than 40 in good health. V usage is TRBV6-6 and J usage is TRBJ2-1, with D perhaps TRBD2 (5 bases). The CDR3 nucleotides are TGTGCCAGCAGTTACTCCATACAAGAGGGTGAGCAGTTCTTC. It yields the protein CASSYSIQEGEQFF.